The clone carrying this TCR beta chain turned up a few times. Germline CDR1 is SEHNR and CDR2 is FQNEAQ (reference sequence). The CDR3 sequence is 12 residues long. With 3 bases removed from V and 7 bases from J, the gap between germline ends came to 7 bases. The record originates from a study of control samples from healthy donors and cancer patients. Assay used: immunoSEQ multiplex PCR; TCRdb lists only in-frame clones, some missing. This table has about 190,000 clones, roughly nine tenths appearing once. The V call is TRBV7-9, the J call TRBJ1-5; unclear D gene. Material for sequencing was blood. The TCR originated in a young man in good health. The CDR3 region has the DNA TGTGCCAGCAGCTTCGCGGAACAGCCCCAGCATTTT. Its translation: CASSFAEQPQHF.